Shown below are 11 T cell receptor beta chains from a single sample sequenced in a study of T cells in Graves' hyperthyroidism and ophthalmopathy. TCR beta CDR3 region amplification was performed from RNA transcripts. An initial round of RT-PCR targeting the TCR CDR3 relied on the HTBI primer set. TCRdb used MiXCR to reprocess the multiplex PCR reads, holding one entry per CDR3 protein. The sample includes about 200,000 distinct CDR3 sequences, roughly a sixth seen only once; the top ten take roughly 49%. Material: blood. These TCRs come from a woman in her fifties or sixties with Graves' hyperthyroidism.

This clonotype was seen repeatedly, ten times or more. CDR3 coding DNA: TGTGCCAGCAGCCTACCACAGGGTAAAGGGCAAGAGACCCAGTACTTC. It translates to CASSLPQGKGQETQYF. This chain connects TRBV11-3 to TRBJ2-5; TRBD1 might be the D (6 bases). CDR3 length: 16 amino acids. Trimming removed 5 bases from V and 2 bases from J, with 18 bases in between. Per the germline V gene, CDR1 is SGHNT and CDR2 is YENEEA.

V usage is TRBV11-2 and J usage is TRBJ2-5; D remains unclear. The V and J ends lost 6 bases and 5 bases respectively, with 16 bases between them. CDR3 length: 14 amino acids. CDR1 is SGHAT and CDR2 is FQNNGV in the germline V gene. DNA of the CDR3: TGTGCCAGCAGTGAAGTGGGCTCCCCGGAGACCCAGTACTTC. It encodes CASSEVGSPETQYF.

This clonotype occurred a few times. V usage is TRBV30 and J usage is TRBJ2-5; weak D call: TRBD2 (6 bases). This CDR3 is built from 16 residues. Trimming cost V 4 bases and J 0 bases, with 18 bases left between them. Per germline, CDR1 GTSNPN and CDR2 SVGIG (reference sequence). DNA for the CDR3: TGTGCCTGGATCGGTCTCCGGGGAGGTCACCAAGAGACCCAGTACTTC. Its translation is CAWIGLRGGHQETQYF.

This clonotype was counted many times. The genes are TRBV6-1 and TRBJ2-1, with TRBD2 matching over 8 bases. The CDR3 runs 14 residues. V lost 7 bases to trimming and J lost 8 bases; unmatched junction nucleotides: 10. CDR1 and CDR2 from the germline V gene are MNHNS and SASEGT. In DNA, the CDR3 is TGTGCCAGCAATAAGCCCGGGAGGGGGGATGAGCAGTTCTTC. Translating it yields CASNKPGRGDEQFF.

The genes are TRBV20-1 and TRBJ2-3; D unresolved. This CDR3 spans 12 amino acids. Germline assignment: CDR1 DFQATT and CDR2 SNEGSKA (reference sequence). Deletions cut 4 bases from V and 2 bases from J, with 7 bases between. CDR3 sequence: CSATPFTDTQYF. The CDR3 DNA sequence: TGCAGTGCTACTCCGTTCACAGATACGCAGTATTTT.

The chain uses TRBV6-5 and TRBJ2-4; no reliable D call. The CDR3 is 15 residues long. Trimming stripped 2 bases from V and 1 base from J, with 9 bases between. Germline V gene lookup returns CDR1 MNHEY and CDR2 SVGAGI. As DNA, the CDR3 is TGTGCCAGCAGTTACCGAACTTCGGCCAAAAACATTCAGTACTTC. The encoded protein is CASSYRTSAKNIQYF.

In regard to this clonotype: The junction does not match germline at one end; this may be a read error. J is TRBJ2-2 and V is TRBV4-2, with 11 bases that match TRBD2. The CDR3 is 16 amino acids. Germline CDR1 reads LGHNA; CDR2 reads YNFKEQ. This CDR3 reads CASSPGLAANTGEPFF. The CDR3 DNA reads TGTGCCAGCAGCCCGGGACTAGCGGCGAACACCGGGGAGCCGTTTTTT.

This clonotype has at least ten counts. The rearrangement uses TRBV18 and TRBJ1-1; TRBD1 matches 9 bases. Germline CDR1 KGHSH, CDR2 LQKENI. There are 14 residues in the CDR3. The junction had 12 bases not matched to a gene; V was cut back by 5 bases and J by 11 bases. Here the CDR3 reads CASSAGTGPSRAFF. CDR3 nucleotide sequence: TGTGCCAGCTCAGCCGGGACAGGGCCCAGTAGGGCTTTCTTT.

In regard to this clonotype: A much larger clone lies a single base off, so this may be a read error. The chain's CDR3 is CSVDDRWGNEQFF. For the CDR3, the DNA is TGCAGCGTTGATGATAGGTGGGGCAATGAGCAGTTCTTC. V and J are TRBV29-1 and TRBJ2-1, with D unclear. The germline gives CDR1 SQVTM, CDR2 ANQGSEA. The CDR3 loop spans 13 amino acids. V was clipped by 3 bases and J by 6 bases, with 12 bases between them.

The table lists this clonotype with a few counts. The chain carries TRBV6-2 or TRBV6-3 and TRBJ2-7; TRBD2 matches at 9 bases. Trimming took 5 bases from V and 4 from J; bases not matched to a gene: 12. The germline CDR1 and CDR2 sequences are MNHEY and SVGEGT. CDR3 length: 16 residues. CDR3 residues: CASSGSSSGRWYEQYF. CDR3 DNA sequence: TGTGCCAGCAGTGGTAGTAGTAGCGGGAGATGGTACGAGCAGTACTTC.

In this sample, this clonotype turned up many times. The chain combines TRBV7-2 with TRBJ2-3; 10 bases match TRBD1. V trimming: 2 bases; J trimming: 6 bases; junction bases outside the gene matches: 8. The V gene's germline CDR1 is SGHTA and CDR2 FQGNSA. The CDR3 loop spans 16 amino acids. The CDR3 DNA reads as TGTGCCAGCAGCTTAACCGGGACAGGGGCGAGGGATACGCAGTATTTT. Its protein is CASSLTGTGARDTQYF.